These 13 T cell receptor beta chains were sequenced from one sample in a study of T cells in Graves' hyperthyroidism and ophthalmopathy. What was amplified from RNA transcripts were TCR beta CDR3 regions. The study used the HTBI primer set for a first-round RT-PCR of the TCR CDR3. TCRdb re-called the multiplex PCR reads with MiXCR, one entry per CDR3 protein. The table includes tens of thousands of distinct CDR3 sequences, about 49% detected once. Material for sequencing was blood. These receptors all come from a young woman with Graves' ophthalmopathy.

The chain is built from TRBV5-6 and TRBJ2-3; TRBD2 matches at 13 bases. CDR3 length equals 16 residues. The junction had 5 bases not matched to a gene; V was cut back by 3 bases and J by 4 bases. From germline, CDR1 is SGHDT and CDR2 YYEEEE. CDR3 nucleotide sequence: TGTGCCAGCAGCTCAAGGACTAGCGGGAGCTCAGATACGCAGTATTTT. This translates into CASSSRTSGSSDTQYF.

This clonotype came up many times. The V call is TRBV6-4, the J call TRBJ1-2; TRBD1 might be the D (6 bases). Germline V gives CDR1 MRHNA, CDR2 SNTAGT. The CDR3 spans 14 residues. V was shortened by 4 bases and J by 7 bases, with 16 bases between the two germline ends. The CDR3 sequence is CASSGTGLAGGYTF. CDR3 DNA: TGTGCCAGCAGTGGCACAGGGCTAGCCGGTGGCTACACCTTC.

Judged by abundance, this clonotype is medium-sized (0.01 to 0.1%). V and J are TRBV15 and TRBJ2-1, with D perhaps TRBD2 (5 bases). The germline V gene has CDR1 LNHNV and CDR2 YYDKDF (reference sequence). V gave up 3 bases and J gave up 2 bases, with 5 bases separating them. The CDR3 is 13 amino acids. For the CDR3, the DNA is TGTGCCACCAGCAGGACTACCTACAATGAGCAGTTCTTC. It codes for CATSRTTYNEQFF.

This clonotype was picked up one time. The V call is TRBV20-1, the J call TRBJ1-2; D unclear. Germline V lookup: CDR1 DFQATT, CDR2 SNEGSKA (reference sequence). Trimming took 2 bases from V and 8 from J, leaving 12 bases between them. The CDR3 length is 12 residues. CDR3 region: CSARTSGSGYTF. In DNA, the CDR3 is TGCAGTGCTAGAACTAGCGGGAGCGGCTACACCTTC.

This clonotype was seen ten or more times. This chain uses TRBV10-3 with TRBJ2-7, with 14 bases fitting TRBD2. Unmatched junction bases numbered 6, after V lost 6 bases and J lost 5 bases. The germline V gene encodes CDR1 ENHRY and CDR2 SYGVKD. The CDR3 covers 15 residues. CDR3 bases: TGTGCCATCAGACCGGGACTAGCGGGAGCGGACGAGCAGTACTTC. Residues: CAIRPGLAGADEQYF.

This clonotype appeared many times. This chain connects TRBV28 to TRBJ2-7; 9 bases agree with TRBD1. Germline CDR1 and CDR2: MDHEN and SYDVKM. The CDR3 spans 14 residues. V lost 6 bases, J lost 4 bases, and 7 bases stayed unmatched. The CDR3: CASSPGQGPYEQYF. In DNA, the CDR3 is TGTGCCAGCAGCCCCGGACAGGGGCCGTACGAGCAGTACTTC.

This clonotype was found once. The rearrangement uses TRBV5-1 and TRBJ2-5, with D perhaps being TRBD1 or TRBD2 (5 bases each). CDR1 SGHRS and CDR2 YFSETQ come from the germline V gene. Trimming took off 6 bases at V and 4 bases at J, with 16 bases between the two ends. The CDR3 is made up of 14 amino acids. This chain's CDR3 is CASKSGPNPETQYF. The CDR3 DNA follows: TGCGCCAGCAAATCGGGACCGAACCCAGAGACCCAGTACTTC.

As DNA, the CDR3 is TGTGCCAGCAGCTTACAGGGGGGAGCTTTAGATACGCAGTATTTT. Amino acids: CASSLQGGALDTQYF. This sequence joins TRBV7-2 and TRBJ2-3; weak D call: TRBD1 (7 bases). The CDR3 runs 15 residues. V lost 2 bases and J 5 bases, leaving 14 bases between the germline ends. CDR1 SGHTA and CDR2 FQGNSA come from the germline V gene.

To note about this clonotype: A much larger clone is a single base away; this may be a read error. This chain joins TRBV2 and TRBJ2-1; D gene unclear. V gave up 5 bases and J gave up 6 bases, with 5 bases separating them. Germline V gives CDR1 SNHLY, CDR2 FYNNEI. This CDR3 has 11 residues. CDR3 in DNA: TGTGCCAGCAGTAGCACCAATGAGCAGTTCTTC. It codes for CASSSTNEQFF.

This chain links TRBV10-1 with TRBJ1-1; a weak D match, TRBD1 (5 bases). The CDR3 has 19 residues. Trimming removed 4 bases from V and 5 bases from J, with 29 bases in between. Germline-derived CDR1 and CDR2 are WNHNN and SYGVQD (reference sequence). The CDR3 here is CASSGWTSGTHRGETEAFF. The CDR3 coding sequence is TGCGCCAGCAGTGGATGGACTAGCGGGACTCACCGGGGAGAGACTGAAGCTTTCTTT.

This clonotype has at least ten counts. V and J are TRBV5-1 and TRBJ2-7; 11 bases are shared with TRBD1. CDR3 length: 16 residues. Germline values: CDR1 SGHRS, CDR2 YFSETQ. The V segment lost 4 bases and the J segment 5 bases; nucleotides outside the gene matches: 11. The CDR3 DNA reads TGCGCCAGCAGCCGATCACCCGGGACAGGGGGGGACGAGCAGTACTTC. Protein: CASSRSPGTGGDEQYF.

This clonotype was counted a few times. A much larger clone differs from this one at a single base, so this may be a read error. V gene TRBV6-5 combines with J gene TRBJ2-1, with TRBD1 matching 7 bases. The CDR3 extends over 12 amino acids. Germline V CDR1 and CDR2: MNHEY, SVGAGI. The CDR3 DNA reads as TGTGCCAGCAGCCCCAGGGGGAATGAGCGGTTCTTC. Its protein product is CASSPRGNERFF.

To note about this clonotype: Being one base from a much bigger clone, this may be a read error. The chain has TRBV28 and TRBJ1-1, with D possibly being TRBD1 (5 bases). The CDR3 is 15 residues long. The germline V gene encodes CDR1 MDHEN and CDR2 SYDVKM. The CDR3 region is CACSPRGRGGTEAFF. In DNA form, the CDR3 reads TGTGCCTGCAGTCCCCGGGGAAGGGGCGGCACTGAAGCTTTCTTT.